This TCR beta chain was retrieved from a study of cytotoxic CD8 clonotypes in ibrutinib-treated CLL. The method was immunoSEQ multiplex PCR; TCRdb's version includes in-frame clones alone and lacks a portion of them. Here the sample spans 65,000 to 95,000 clones, about 82% being singletons. The receptor comes from a human donor with chronic lymphocytic leukemia. Material: PBMCs, obtained before ibrutinib treatment.

CDR3 DNA: TGTGCCAGCAGTTTATGGACAACGGAGCAGTACTTC. Amino acids: CASSLWTTEQYF. The chain employs TRBV28 and TRBJ2-7; D remains ambiguous. Trimming pared 0 bases from V and 7 bases from J, leaving 7 bases between. The CDR3 length is 12 residues. In germline, CDR1 is MDHEN, CDR2 SYDVKM.